This entry lists 5 T cell receptor beta chains sequenced from one sample in a study of T cells in Graves' hyperthyroidism and ophthalmopathy. RNA transcripts provided the source from which TCR beta CDR3 regions were amplified. The primer set for the first-round RT-PCR of the TCR CDR3 was HTBI. TCRdb passed the multiplex PCR reads through MiXCR, listing each CDR3 protein once. The profile shows approximately 260,000 distinct CDR3 sequences, 15% of them singletons. Sequenced sample: blood. The origin of the receptors is a woman in her forties or fifties with Graves' hyperthyroidism that later progressed to Graves' ophthalmopathy.

V and J are TRBV3-1 and TRBJ2-1; no clear D. CDR3 length equals 15 residues. V lost 3 bases, J lost 2 bases, and 11 bases lay in between. Germline assignment: CDR1 LGHDT and CDR2 YNNKEL (reference sequence). The chain's CDR3 is CASSHLSQTYNEQFF. The DNA of the CDR3 is TGTGCCAGCAGCCATTTGTCACAGACCTACAATGAGCAGTTCTTC.

This clonotype was observed at least ten times. V and J are TRBV2 and TRBJ2-7, with 8 bases matching TRBD1. Germline V gene lookup returns CDR1 SNHLY and CDR2 FYNNEI. The CDR3 runs to 16 residues. The ends lost 6 bases at V and 2 bases at J; junction bases unmatched: 12. The CDR3 bases are TGTGCCAGCAGGGATACAGGGGGATCGGGTACCTACGAGCAGTACTTC. Its protein product is CASRDTGGSGTYEQYF.

This clonotype was observed at least ten times. The J gene is TRBJ2-7, the V gene TRBV5-1; either TRBD1 or TRBD2 may supply D (5 bases each). V dropped 0 bases and J dropped 3 bases, with 7 bases sitting between them. Germline CDR1 reads SGHRS; CDR2 reads YFSETQ. This CDR3 has 13 amino acids. The CDR3 DNA reads as TGCGCCAGCAGCTTGGGGGGGAACTACGAGCAGTACTTC. Encoded protein: CASSLGGNYEQYF.

This clonotype came up many times. The V gene is TRBV6-1, the J gene TRBJ1-2; D unclear. CDR3 length: 13 amino acids. V lost 7 bases to trimming and J lost 2 bases, with 11 bases between them. Germline CDR1 MNHNS, CDR2 SASEGT. This CDR3 reads CASISDLNYGYTF. The CDR3, as DNA: TGTGCCAGCATATCGGACCTCAACTATGGCTACACCTTC.

This clonotype appeared many times. The V and J genes are TRBV6-1 and TRBJ2-1, with TRBD1 matching over 11 bases. Germline CDR1 MNHNS, CDR2 SASEGT. The CDR3 sequence is 15 residues long. The V segment lost 7 bases and the J segment 5 bases; nucleotides outside the gene matches: 7. The chain's CDR3 is CASKRDRGENNEQFF. CDR3 DNA sequence: TGTGCCAGCAAAAGGGACAGGGGGGAAAACAATGAGCAGTTCTTC.